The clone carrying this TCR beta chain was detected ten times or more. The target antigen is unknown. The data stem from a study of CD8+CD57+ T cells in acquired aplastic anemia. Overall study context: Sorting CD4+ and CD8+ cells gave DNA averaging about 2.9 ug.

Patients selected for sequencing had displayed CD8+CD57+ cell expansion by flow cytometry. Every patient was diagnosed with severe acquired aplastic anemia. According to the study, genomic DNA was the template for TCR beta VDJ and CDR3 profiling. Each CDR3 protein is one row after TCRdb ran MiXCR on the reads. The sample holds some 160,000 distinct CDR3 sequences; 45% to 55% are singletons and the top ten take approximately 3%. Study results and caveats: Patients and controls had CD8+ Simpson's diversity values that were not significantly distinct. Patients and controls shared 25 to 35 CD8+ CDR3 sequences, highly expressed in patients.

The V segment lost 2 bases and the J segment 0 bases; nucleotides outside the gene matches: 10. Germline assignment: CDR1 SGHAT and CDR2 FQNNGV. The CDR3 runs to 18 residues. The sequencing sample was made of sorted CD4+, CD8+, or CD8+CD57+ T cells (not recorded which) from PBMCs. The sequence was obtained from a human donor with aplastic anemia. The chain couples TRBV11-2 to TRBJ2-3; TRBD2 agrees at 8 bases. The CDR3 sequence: CASSLFPSGSTSTDTQYF. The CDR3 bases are TGTGCCAGCAGCTTATTCCCTAGCGGGTCTACGAGCACAGATACGCAGTATTTT.